These 14 T cell receptor beta chains originate from one sample sequenced in a study of beta chain features in type 1 diabetes. Expressed TCRB transcripts were sequenced because the isolated RNA had all been reverse transcribed beforehand. Profiling relied on immunoSEQ multiplex PCR, and the TCRdb table lists in-frame clones only, not all of them. There are about 150,000 clones in the sample; 40% to 55% occur only once, and 0.35% to 0.5% lies in the top ten. Sequencing used Tregs from blood. These receptors were taken from a young man in good health.

The CDR3 here is CASRQFGSEQYF. The CDR3 bases are TGTGCCAGCCGCCAGTTCGGGTCCGAGCAGTACTTC. V and J are TRBV6-5 and TRBJ2-7; D unresolved. CDR1 MNHEY and CDR2 SVGAGI come from the germline V gene. V lost 8 bases and J 6 bases, leaving 14 bases between the germline ends. This CDR3 contains 12 residues.

The rearrangement uses TRBV7-9 and TRBJ1-2; perhaps TRBD1 as D (6 bases). Germline V gives CDR1 SEHNR, CDR2 FQNEAQ (reference sequence). Between the trimmed V and J ends, which lost 5 bases and 8 bases, there was a span of 15 bases. CDR3 length equals 13 residues. CDR3 nucleotide sequence: TGTGCCAGCAGCGACATACAGGGTCAAGGCTACACCTTC. Its translation is CASSDIQGQGYTF.

The chain has TRBV7-9 and TRBJ1-1; maybe TRBD1 (6 bases). V was trimmed by 4 bases and J by 0 bases, leaving 15 bases between them. There are 16 residues in the CDR3. Germline V gives CDR1 SEHNR, CDR2 FQNEAQ (reference sequence). In DNA form, the CDR3 reads TGTGCCAGCAGCTCGCGACAGGTACACATGAACACTGAAGCTTTCTTT. Its translation: CASSSRQVHMNTEAFF. The full variable domain, rest sourced from reference TRBV7-9 and TRBJ1-1, is DTGVSQNPRHKITKRGQNVTFRCDPISEHNRLYWYRQTLGQGPEFLTYFQNEAQLEKSRLLSDRFSAERPKGSFSTLEIQRTEQGDSAMYLCASSSRQVHMNTEAFFGQGTRLTVV.

This sequence joins TRBV1 and TRBJ2-7; the table calls TRBD1, which could not be checked here. TRBV1 is a documented pseudogene. The CDR3 totals 11 residues. Here the CDR3 DNA reads TGCACCAGCAGCAAAGCAAACGAGCAGTACTTC. Translation: CTSSKANEQYF.

This clone has only a few counts. V gene TRBV7-2 combines with J gene TRBJ2-1; the D gene is possibly TRBD2 (6 bases). CDR1 is SGHTA and CDR2 is FQGNSA in the germline V gene. Between the trimmed V and J ends, which lost 0 bases and 10 bases, there was a span of 13 bases. The CDR3 is 14 amino acids. The CDR3 spells CASSLAIVSGEQFF. As DNA, the CDR3 is TGTGCCAGCAGCTTAGCGATAGTTAGCGGAGAGCAGTTCTTC.

The chain has TRBV30 and TRBJ1-6; no definite D call. Trimming pared 3 bases from V and 5 bases from J, leaving 8 bases between. Germline V gene lookup returns CDR1 GTSNPN and CDR2 SVGIG (reference sequence). The CDR3 sequence is 13 residues long. CDR3 coding DNA: TGTGCCTGGAGCGAAAACAATAATTCACCCCTCCACTTT. Its protein product is CAWSENNNSPLHF.

V gene TRBV5-1 combines with J gene TRBJ2-7, with 8 nucleotides matching TRBD1. After removal of 4 bases from V and 3 bases from J, the junction contained 6 bases not matched to a gene. Germline-derived CDR1 and CDR2 are SGHRS and YFSETQ. The CDR3 runs 14 residues. CDR3 bases: TGCGCCAGCAGCATGACAGGGGTACGCTACGAGCAGTACTTC. Amino acids: CASSMTGVRYEQYF.

In DNA form, the CDR3 reads TGTGCCAGCAGCCCCCGCGGCAATCAGCCCCAGCATTTT. Protein: CASSPRGNQPQHF. This chain links TRBV7-2 with TRBJ1-5; no clear D. The CDR3 spans 13 residues. V lost 5 bases to trimming and J lost 2 bases, with 7 bases between them. Germline V gives CDR1 SGHTA, CDR2 FQGNSA.

This clone was counted between two and nine times. The chain is built from TRBV7-2 and TRBJ2-5; D perhaps matches TRBD2 (6 bases). CDR3 size: 15 residues. The germline V and J ends were trimmed by 7 bases and 1 base, with 16 bases remaining between them. Germline V gene data show CDR1 as SGHTA and CDR2 as FQGNSA. The CDR3 bases are TGTGCCAGCACCCCGACGGGGGTCAGCCAAGAGACCCAGTACTTC. Amino acids: CASTPTGVSQETQYF.

This clone was detected a few times. The J gene is TRBJ1-4, the V gene TRBV7-9, with D possibly TRBD1 on 6 matching bases. The germline V gene has CDR1 SEHNR and CDR2 FQNEAQ (reference sequence). The V and J ends lost 5 bases and 8 bases respectively, with 24 bases between them. CDR3 size: 17 residues. CDR3 sequence (DNA): TGTGCCAGCAGCCCCGGAATCGTGACAGGCCGAGGGGAAAAACTGTTTTTT. It specifies CASSPGIVTGRGEKLFF.

The rearrangement links TRBV5-5 to TRBJ1-4, with 8 nucleotides matching TRBD1. The CDR3 consists of 16 residues. Trimming removed 3 bases from V and 4 bases from J; junction bases left unmatched: 8. Germline loops: CDR1 SGHKS, CDR2 YYEKEE (reference sequence). CDR3 DNA: TGTGCCAGCAGCTCCGGGACAGGAGCTCGTAATGAAAAACTGTTTTTT. Translated: CASSSGTGARNEKLFF.

The rearrangement uses TRBV14 and TRBJ1-2, with D maybe TRBD1 (5 bases). V lost 2 bases to trimming and J lost 7 bases, with 11 bases between them. This CDR3 contains 13 residues. The germline V gene encodes CDR1 SGHDN and CDR2 FVKESK. CDR3 nucleotides: TGTGCCAGCAGCCAATTACAGGCCCGTGGCTACACCTTC. It specifies CASSQLQARGYTF.

The chain employs TRBV7-2 and TRBJ2-2; D perhaps matches TRBD2 (6 bases). The ends were cut back, 5 bases at V and 5 bases at J, with 15 bases in the middle. This CDR3 is 15 amino acids long. From germline, CDR1 is SGHTA and CDR2 FQGNSA. CDR3 in amino acids: CASSRSSLATGELFF. The DNA for the CDR3 is TGTGCCAGCAGCCGATCGTCGCTAGCGACCGGGGAGCTGTTTTTT.

The chain recombines TRBV7-9 with TRBJ2-5; possibly TRBD1 for D (6 bases). V was trimmed by 5 bases and J by 1 base, leaving 14 bases between them. Germline assignment: CDR1 SEHNR and CDR2 FQNEAQ (reference sequence). This CDR3 region has 15 residues. The CDR3: CASSRRQALQETQYF. The CDR3, as DNA: TGTGCCAGCAGCCGACGACAGGCCCTCCAAGAGACCCAGTACTTC. Complete variable domain (other parts from reference TRBV7-9 and TRBJ2-5): DTGVSQNPRHKITKRGQNVTFRCDPISEHNRLYWYRQTLGQGPEFLTYFQNEAQLEKSRLLSDRFSAERPKGSFSTLEIQRTEQGDSAMYLCASSRRQALQETQYFGPGTRLLVL.